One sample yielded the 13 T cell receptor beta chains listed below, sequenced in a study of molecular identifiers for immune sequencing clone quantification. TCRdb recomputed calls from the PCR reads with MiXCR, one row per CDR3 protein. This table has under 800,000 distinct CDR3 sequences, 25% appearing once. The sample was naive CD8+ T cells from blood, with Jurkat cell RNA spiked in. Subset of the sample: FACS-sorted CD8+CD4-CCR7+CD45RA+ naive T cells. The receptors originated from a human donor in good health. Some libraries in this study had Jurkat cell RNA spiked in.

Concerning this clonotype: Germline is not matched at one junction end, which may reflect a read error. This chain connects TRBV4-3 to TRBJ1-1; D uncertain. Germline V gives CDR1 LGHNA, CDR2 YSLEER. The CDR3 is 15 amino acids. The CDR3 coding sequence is TGCGCCAGCAGCCAAGATCTCTTTATGAACCCTGAAGCATTCTTT. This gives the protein CASSQDLFMNPEAFF.

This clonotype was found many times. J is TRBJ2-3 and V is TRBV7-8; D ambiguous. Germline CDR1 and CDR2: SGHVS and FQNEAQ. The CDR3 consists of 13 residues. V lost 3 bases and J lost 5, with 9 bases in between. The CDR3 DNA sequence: TGTGCCAGCAGCTTGGGATTTGGAGATACGCAGTATTTT. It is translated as CASSLGFGDTQYF.

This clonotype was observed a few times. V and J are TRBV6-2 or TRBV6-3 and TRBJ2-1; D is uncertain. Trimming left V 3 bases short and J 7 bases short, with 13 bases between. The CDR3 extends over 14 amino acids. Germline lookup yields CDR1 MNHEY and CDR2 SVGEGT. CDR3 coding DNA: TGTGCCAGCAGTTATCTGACCCTTGGGAATGAGCAGTTCTTC. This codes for CASSYLTLGNEQFF.

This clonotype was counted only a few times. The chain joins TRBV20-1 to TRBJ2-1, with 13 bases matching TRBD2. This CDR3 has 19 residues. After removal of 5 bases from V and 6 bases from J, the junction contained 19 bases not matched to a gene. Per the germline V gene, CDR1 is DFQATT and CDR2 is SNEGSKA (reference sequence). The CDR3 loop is CSADPAQGARLAGGNEQFF. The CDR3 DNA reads TGCAGTGCTGACCCGGCACAGGGGGCAAGACTAGCGGGAGGCAATGAGCAGTTCTTC.

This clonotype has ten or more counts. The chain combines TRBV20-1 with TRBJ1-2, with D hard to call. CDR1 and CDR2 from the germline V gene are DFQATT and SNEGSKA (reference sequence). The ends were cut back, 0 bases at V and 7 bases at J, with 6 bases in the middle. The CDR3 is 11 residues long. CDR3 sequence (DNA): TGCAGTGCTAGAGACCCCTCTGGCTACACCTTC. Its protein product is CSARDPSGYTF.

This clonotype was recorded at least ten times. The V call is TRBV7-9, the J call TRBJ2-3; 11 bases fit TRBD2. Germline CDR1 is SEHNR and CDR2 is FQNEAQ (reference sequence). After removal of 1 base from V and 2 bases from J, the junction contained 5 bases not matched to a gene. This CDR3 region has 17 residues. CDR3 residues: CASSLELAGAHTDTQYF. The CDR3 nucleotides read TGTGCCAGCAGCTTAGAACTAGCGGGGGCCCACACAGATACGCAGTATTTT.

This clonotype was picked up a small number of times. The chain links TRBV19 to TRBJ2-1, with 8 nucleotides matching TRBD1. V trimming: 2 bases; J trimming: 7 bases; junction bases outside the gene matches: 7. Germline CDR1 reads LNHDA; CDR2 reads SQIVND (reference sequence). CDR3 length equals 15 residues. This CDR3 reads CASSITGGIWNEQFF. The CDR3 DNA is TGTGCCAGTAGTATAACAGGGGGGATTTGGAATGAGCAGTTCTTC.

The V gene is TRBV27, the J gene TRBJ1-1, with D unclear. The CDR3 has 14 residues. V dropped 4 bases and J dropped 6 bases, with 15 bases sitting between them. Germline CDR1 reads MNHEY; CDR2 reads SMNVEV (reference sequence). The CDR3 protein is CASSSSGFLAEAFF. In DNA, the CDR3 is TGTGCCAGCAGTTCGTCAGGATTTTTAGCTGAAGCTTTCTTT.

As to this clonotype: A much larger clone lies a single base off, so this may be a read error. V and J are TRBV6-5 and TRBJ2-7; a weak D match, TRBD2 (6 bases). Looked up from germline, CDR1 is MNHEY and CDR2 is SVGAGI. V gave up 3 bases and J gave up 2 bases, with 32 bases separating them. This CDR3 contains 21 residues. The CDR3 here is CASSYSLESSVLTAGTYEQYF. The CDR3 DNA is TGTGCCAGCAGTTATAGTTTGGAGTCTAGCGTGCTAACCGCCGGGACCTACGAGCAGTACTTC.

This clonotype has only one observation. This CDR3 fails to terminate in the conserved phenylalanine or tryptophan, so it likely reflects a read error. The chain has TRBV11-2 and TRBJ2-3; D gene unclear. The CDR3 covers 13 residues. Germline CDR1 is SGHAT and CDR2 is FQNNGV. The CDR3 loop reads CAGSLDPIDTQYS. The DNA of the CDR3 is TGTGCCGGCAGCTTAGACCCGATAGATACGCAGTATTCT.

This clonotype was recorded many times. Here the CDR3 DNA reads TGTGCCAGCAGTTTAGAAGGGACTAGAGATACGCAGTATTTT. Translation gives CASSLEGTRDTQYF. The rearrangement links TRBV12-3 or TRBV12-4 to TRBJ2-3, with 8 bases fitting TRBD2. There are 14 residues in the CDR3. V lost 1 base and J lost 5; bases outside the gene matches: 2.

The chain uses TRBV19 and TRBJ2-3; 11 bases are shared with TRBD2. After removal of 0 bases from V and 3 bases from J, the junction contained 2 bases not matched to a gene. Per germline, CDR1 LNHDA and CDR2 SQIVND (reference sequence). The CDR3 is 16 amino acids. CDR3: CASSIDGTSGTDTQYF. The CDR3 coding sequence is TGTGCCAGTAGTATAGACGGGACTAGCGGAACAGATACGCAGTATTTT.

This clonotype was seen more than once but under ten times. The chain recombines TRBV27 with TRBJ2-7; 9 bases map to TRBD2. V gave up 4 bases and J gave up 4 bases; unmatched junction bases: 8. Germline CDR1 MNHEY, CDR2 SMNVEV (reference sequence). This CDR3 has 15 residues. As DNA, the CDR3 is TGTGCCAGCAGTTGGTCTAGCGGGACGGTGTACGAGCAGTACTTC. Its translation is CASSWSSGTVYEQYF.